The 4 T cell receptor beta chains listed next were all sequenced from one sample in a study of molecular identifiers for immune sequencing clone quantification. TCRdb reprocessed the PCR reads with MiXCR, giving one entry per CDR3 protein. Found here are roughly 300,000 distinct CDR3 sequences, 24% of them singletons; the top ten hold around 0.74%. Specimen: naive CD8+ T cells from blood, with Jurkat cell RNA spiked in. Indicated subset: FACS-sorted CD8+CD4-CCR7+CD45RA+ naive T cells. The receptor set was obtained from a human donor in good health. Some libraries in this study had Jurkat cell RNA spiked in.

Comment on this clonotype: This may be a read error, as it is one base from a much larger clone. The DNA of the CDR3 is TGTGCCAGCAGTTGTAACTTTCCGACCCAGTACTTC. Translation gives CASSCNFPTQYF. J is TRBJ2-5 and V is TRBV12-3 or TRBV12-4, with D unresolved. This CDR3 comprises 12 residues. The V and J ends lost 4 bases and 7 bases respectively, with 10 bases between them.

This chain joins TRBV27 and TRBJ1-4; D unresolved. Trimming shortened V by 6 bases and J by 0 bases, and 14 bases separated the two germline ends. Germline V lookup: CDR1 MNHEY, CDR2 SMNVEV (reference sequence). The CDR3 runs 16 residues. DNA for the CDR3: TGTGCCAGCAGGATACTAACAGCAGCAACTAATGAAAAACTGTTTTTT. Protein: CASRILTAATNEKLFF.

For this clonotype: A much larger clone is a single base away; this may be a read error. The chain has TRBV6-1 and TRBJ1-5; 9 bases match TRBD1. The CDR3 is 16 residues long. V was clipped by 6 bases and J by 0 bases; unmatched bases: 6. Per germline, CDR1 MNHNS and CDR2 SASEGT. The CDR3 loop is CASRPGTGFSNQPQHF. The CDR3 DNA reads TGTGCCAGCAGACCCGGGACAGGGTTTAGCAATCAGCCCCAGCATTTT.

This clonotype was seen once. The J gene is TRBJ2-7, the V gene TRBV20-1; 9 bases are a match to TRBD1. The CDR3 length is 13 residues. The germline gives CDR1 DFQATT, CDR2 SNEGSKA (reference sequence). V lost 4 bases to trimming and J lost 6 bases; unmatched junction nucleotides: 7. The CDR3, as DNA: TGCAGTGCTACCCCCGGGACAGGGCTCGAGCAGTACTTC. Translation: CSATPGTGLEQYF.